The 25 T cell receptor beta chains in this list originate from one sample, sequenced in a study of CD8+CD57+ T cells in acquired aplastic anemia (dated by TCRdb to 2016 to 2019). TCRdb lists the instrument as Illumina HiSeq 2000. Genomic DNA served as template for TCR beta VDJ combination and CDR3 sequence profiling. TCRdb trimmed the raw reads at Q25, called clones with MiXCR and kept productive beta chains. Rows with one shared CDR3 protein collapse into an entry with the most common genes and DNA. Across this sample there are roughly 180,000 distinct CDR3 sequences, with less than 65% seen only once. The top ten clonotypes cover roughly 46% of the sample. Patients chosen for sequencing had shown expansion of CD8+CD57+ cells by flow cytometry. Material: sorted CD4+, CD8+, or CD8+CD57+ T cells (not recorded which) from PBMCs. These receptors all stem from a human donor with aplastic anemia.

This clonotype was detected only a few times. This rearrangement joins TRBV2 to TRBJ2-7, with D uncertain. Germline CDR1 reads SNHLY; CDR2 reads FYNNEI. The CDR3 spans 17 residues. V was shortened by 2 bases and J by 2 bases, with 19 bases between the two germline ends. The CDR3 loop reads CASSENLRVIGTYEQYF. The DNA for the CDR3 is TGTGCCAGCAGTGAAAATCTAAGGGTGATTGGGACCTACGAGCAGTACTTC.

This clonotype was detected only a few times. Written as DNA, the CDR3 is TGTGCCAGTAGTAGACAGGGTAGGGGCACTGAAGCTTTCTTT. Amino acid sequence: CASSRQGRGTEAFF. V is TRBV19 and J is TRBJ1-1, with 7 bases matching TRBD1. CDR1 is LNHDA and CDR2 is SQIVND in the germline V gene (reference sequence). The CDR3 contains 14 residues. V dropped 4 bases and J dropped 4; count of bases not matched to a gene: 6.

The J gene is TRBJ2-5, the V gene TRBV20-1; unclear D gene. CDR3 length equals 11 residues. The germline V gene has CDR1 DFQATT and CDR2 SNEGSKA (reference sequence). V was shortened by 2 bases and J by 5 bases, with 6 bases between the two germline ends. The CDR3 DNA is TGCAGTGCTAGAAGTGGGGAGACCCAGTACTTC. This gives the protein CSARSGETQYF.

The V call is TRBV7-2, the J call TRBJ2-7; tentatively, D is TRBD1 (5 bases). The CDR3 runs 14 residues. The V end was cut by 1 base, the J end by 1 base, with 8 bases between. From germline, CDR1 is SGHTA and CDR2 FQGNSA. CDR3 sequence (DNA): TGTGCCAGCAGCTTAGACCAGGGATCCTACGAGCAGTACTTC. Translation: CASSLDQGSYEQYF.

As to this clonotype: Sequence at one end of the junction differs from germline and may be a read error. This rearrangement joins TRBV20-1 to TRBJ2-2, with TRBD2 matching over 9 bases. Germline V CDR1 and CDR2: DFQATT, SNEGSKA (reference sequence). This CDR3 is built from 15 residues. CDR3 DNA sequence: TGCAGTGCTAGAGGCGGGGGGGCGAACGCCGGGGAGCTGTTTTTT. Translated, it gives CSARGGGANAGELFF.

This clonotype has more than one count but fewer than ten. This sequence joins TRBV10-3 and TRBJ2-1; unclear D gene. V shed 0 bases and J shed 7 bases, with 10 bases lying between them. Germline V gene sequence: CDR1 ENHRY, CDR2 SYGVKD. The CDR3 extends over 14 amino acids. In DNA form, the CDR3 reads TGTGCCATCAGTGAGTCGTCGCTAGTGAATGAGCAGTTCTTC. Its translation is CAISESSLVNEQFF.

J is TRBJ1-2 and V is TRBV5-4; D gene ambiguous. Germline V gene lookup returns CDR1 SGHNT and CDR2 YYREEE (reference sequence). The CDR3 has 14 amino acids. V lost 4 bases and J 4 bases, leaving 14 bases between the germline ends. The DNA for the CDR3 is TGTGCCAGCAGCACCTCGGAGGGCCGCTATGGCTACACCTTC. It yields the protein CASSTSEGRYGYTF.

This clonotype has a handful of counts. The chain couples TRBV27 to TRBJ2-3; D call uncertain. The CDR3 is 13 residues long. Trimming took off 5 bases at V and 2 bases at J, with 8 bases between the two ends. Germline values: CDR1 MNHEY, CDR2 SMNVEV (reference sequence). The CDR3 loop reads CASSPVLTDTQYF. CDR3 DNA sequence: TGTGCCAGCAGTCCCGTCCTCACAGATACGCAGTATTTT.

The V and J genes are TRBV20-1 and TRBJ2-7, with TRBD2 as a possible D gene (5 bases). Germline V lookup: CDR1 DFQATT, CDR2 SNEGSKA (reference sequence). The CDR3 has 14 amino acids. V shed 3 bases and J shed 0 bases, with 12 bases lying between them. DNA of the CDR3: TGCAGTGCTAGGCCAGCGGCCACCTCCTACGAGCAGTACTTC. The encoded protein is CSARPAATSYEQYF.

The rearrangement links TRBV10-3 to TRBJ2-1, with 8 bases aligning to TRBD2. The CDR3 is made up of 16 amino acids. The trim removed 3 bases at V and 6 bases at J, leaving 10 bases unmatched. In germline, CDR1 is ENHRY, CDR2 SYGVKD. Here the CDR3 DNA reads TGTGCCATCAGTGAAGCCCTCGGGGGGGTTCCCAATGAGCAGTTCTTC. The encoded protein is CAISEALGGVPNEQFF.

The V call is TRBV20-1, the J call TRBJ1-6; TRBD1 matches at 7 bases. The CDR3 runs to 18 residues. The germline gives CDR1 DFQATT, CDR2 SNEGSKA (reference sequence). V gave up 1 base and J gave up 0 bases; unmatched junction bases: 9. CDR3 in amino acids: CSARAGGTASSYNSPLHF. DNA for the CDR3: TGCAGTGCTAGAGCAGGTGGGACAGCGAGCTCCTATAATTCACCCCTCCACTTT.

With regard to this clonotype: This may stem from a read error, because a much larger clone lies one nucleotide away. The chain uses TRBV19 and TRBJ2-1; 8 bases are a match to TRBD2. The CDR3 covers 15 residues. Germline-derived CDR1 and CDR2 are LNHDA and SQIVND (reference sequence). Here the CDR3 reads CASGILVRGDNEQFF. CDR3 DNA: TGTGCCAGTGGTATCCTGGTGCGGGGGGACAATGAGCAGTTCTTC. The variable domain in full, with the rest retrieved from reference TRBV19 and TRBJ2-1, is DGGITQSPKYLFRKEGQNVTLSCEQNLNHDAMYWYRQDPGQGLRLIYYSQIVNDFQKGDIAEGYSVSREKKESFPLTVTSAQKNPTAFYLCASGILVRGDNEQFFGPGTRLTVL.

The V call is TRBV5-1, the J call TRBJ2-2; D gene unclear. The CDR3 is made up of 14 amino acids. Trimming took off 0 bases at V and 4 bases at J, with 7 bases between the two ends. Germline V lookup: CDR1 SGHRS, CDR2 YFSETQ. The CDR3 DNA sequence: TGCGCCAGCAGCTTGGGGACGACCACCGGGGAGCTGTTTTTT. Protein: CASSLGTTTGELFF.

The chain recombines TRBV15 with TRBJ2-3; TRBD1 matches at 7 bases. Germline CDR1 LNHNV, CDR2 YYDKDF (reference sequence). The CDR3 consists of 15 residues. After removal of 5 bases from V and 3 bases from J, the junction contained 8 bases not matched to a gene. Here the CDR3 reads CATSGRQGLTDTQYF. CDR3 in DNA: TGTGCCACCAGCGGTAGACAGGGATTAACAGATACGCAGTATTTT.

The chain carries TRBV29-1 and TRBJ2-1; 7 bases are shared with TRBD1. The CDR3 loop spans 14 amino acids. Germline V gene data show CDR1 as SQVTM and CDR2 as ANQGSEA. J gave up 9 bases and V 3 bases, and 11 bases lay outside the gene matches. The CDR3 coding sequence is TGCAGCGTTGAGGTAGGGGGCACTTTCGGTGAGCAGTTCTTC. It encodes CSVEVGGTFGEQFF.

The chain couples TRBV19 to TRBJ2-2; tentatively, D is TRBD2 (5 bases). CDR3 size: 13 residues. Trimming pared 1 base from V and 6 bases from J, leaving 6 bases between. Germline CDR1 reads LNHDA; CDR2 reads SQIVND (reference sequence). The CDR3 coding sequence is TGTGCCAGTAGTATAGGAGGGTCCGGGGAGCTGTTTTTT. As protein: CASSIGGSGELFF.

The genes are TRBV2 and TRBJ2-7; 7 bases are shared with TRBD1. This CDR3 has 15 residues. V lost 3 bases, J lost 5 bases, and 10 bases stayed unmatched. CDR1 is SNHLY, CDR2 FYNNEI, per germline. CDR3 DNA sequence: TGTGCCAGCAGTGAGGAGTCAGGGGGTGTCCACGAGCAGTACTTC. Its translation: CASSEESGGVHEQYF.

This chain uses TRBV7-2 with TRBJ2-3; 8 bases are a match to TRBD2. Germline assignment: CDR1 SGHTA and CDR2 FQGNSA. V lost 10 bases to trimming and J lost 5 bases; unmatched junction nucleotides: 14. The CDR3 is made up of 15 amino acids. The CDR3 loop reads CAISVGRGGLDTQYF. CDR3 nucleotide sequence: TGTGCCATCTCCGTGGGTCGGGGGGGCCTAGATACGCAGTATTTT.

The chain has TRBV2 and TRBJ1-1; D is undetermined. The CDR3 has 13 residues. The V end lost 7 bases, the J end lost 0 bases, and 9 bases lay between the germline ends. Germline V gene data show CDR1 as SNHLY and CDR2 as FYNNEI. CDR3 DNA sequence: TGTGCCAGCAACTTAGAGATGAACACTGAAGCTTTCTTT. Encoded protein: CASNLEMNTEAFF.

The V gene is TRBV20-1, the J gene TRBJ2-7; D assignment may be TRBD1 or TRBD2 (5 bases each). Germline V CDR1 and CDR2: DFQATT, SNEGSKA (reference sequence). The CDR3 is 12 amino acids. Trimming took off 6 bases at V and 2 bases at J, with 11 bases between the two ends. CDR3 amino acids: CSAWDGAYEQYF. CDR3 DNA sequence: TGCAGTGCCTGGGACGGAGCCTACGAGCAGTACTTC.

The sample holds a few counts of this clonotype. This chain uses TRBV24-1 with TRBJ1-2; no clear D gene. V was trimmed by 4 bases and J by 4 bases, leaving 12 bases between them. CDR3 length: 14 amino acids. The germline V gene encodes CDR1 KGHDR and CDR2 SFDVKD. The chain's CDR3 is CATSDPGRSYGYTF. The CDR3 DNA reads TGTGCCACCAGTGACCCCGGACGGAGCTATGGCTACACCTTC.

This clonotype was observed at least ten times. V and J are TRBV12-3 or TRBV12-4 and TRBJ2-1, with 7 bases fitting TRBD2. V lost 6 bases and J lost 5; bases outside the gene matches: 10. This CDR3 is 15 amino acids long. DNA for the CDR3: TGTGCCAGCAGGTCCCCTGGGAGGGTGGACAATGAGCAGTTCTTC. This gives the protein CASRSPGRVDNEQFF.

The chain combines TRBV11-3 with TRBJ1-1, with no clear D. Germline CDR1 is SGHNT and CDR2 is YENEEA. The V gene lost 3 bases and the J gene lost 8 bases, with 13 bases spanning the gap. The CDR3 runs to 13 residues. CDR3 DNA: TGTGCCAGCAGCTTGACCGGGATTTCGGAAGCTTTCTTT. Translated, it gives CASSLTGISEAFF.

This clonotype was picked up many times. CDR3 region: CSARGEPSTDTQYF. In nucleotides, the CDR3 is TGCAGTGCTAGGGGAGAGCCTAGCACAGATACGCAGTATTTT. The gene calls are TRBV20-1 and TRBJ2-3, with TRBD2 as a possible D gene (5 bases). The CDR3 extends over 14 amino acids. V lost 3 bases and J lost 0, with 10 bases in between. Per the germline V gene, CDR1 is DFQATT and CDR2 is SNEGSKA (reference sequence).

This clonotype was seen at least ten times. V is TRBV6-5 and J is TRBJ1-3; D not certain. The CDR3 consists of 13 residues. Per the germline V gene, CDR1 is MNHEY and CDR2 is SVGAGI. The germline V and J ends were trimmed by 2 bases and 4 bases, with 6 bases remaining between them. CDR3 amino acids: CASSYGQGNTIYF. In DNA form, the CDR3 reads TGTGCCAGCAGTTACGGGCAGGGAAACACCATATATTTT.